The 11 T cell receptor beta chains below were found in one sample sequenced in a study of cytomegalovirus exposure and HLA in healthy donors (dated by TCRdb to 2016 to 2017). Library method: the immunoSEQ multiplex PCR assay. For the multiplex PCR, a mixture combining 60 forward primers for TCR Vbeta segments and 13 reverse primers for TCR Jbeta segments was used. The immuneACCESS repertoire file appears here via TCRdb, limited to in-frame rearrangements. These files lack a portion of the clones; in checked studies, under half of the deficit traces to unresolved V genes, and the cause of the others is not known. This specimen's table enumerates fewer than 130,000 clones. The ten biggest clones cover under 0.7% of the sample. Sequenced input: PBMCs. The receptors were gathered from a man aged 50-60 years in good health and CMV-seronegative.

On this clone: The germline gene is not matched at one end of the junction; a read error may be the cause. The chain's CDR3 is CASSILDRPGLVAF. CDR3 nucleotide sequence: TGTGCCAGCAGTATACTGGACAGGCCTGGGTTAGTCGCCTTC. V and J are TRBV11-2 and TRBJ1-2, with TRBD1 matching 7 bases. The germline V gene encodes CDR1 SGHAT and CDR2 FQNNGV. There are 14 residues in the CDR3.

The chain uses TRBV7-9 and TRBJ1-6, with D perhaps TRBD1 (5 bases). Germline V gene data show CDR1 as SEHNR and CDR2 as FQNEAQ (reference sequence). Trimming took off 5 bases at V and 7 bases at J, with 12 bases between the two ends. CDR3 length: 14 amino acids. The DNA of the CDR3 is TGTGCCAGCAGCCCCCTGGGGGGGAATTCACCCCTCCACTTT. Amino acids: CASSPLGGNSPLHF.

V usage is TRBV2 and J usage is TRBJ2-3; 14 positions match TRBD2. This CDR3 is 16 amino acids long. V shed 5 bases and J 3 bases; nucleotides not matched to a gene: 4. The germline V gene has CDR1 SNHLY and CDR2 FYNNEI. The CDR3 DNA sequence: TGTGCCAGCAGTTTCGGACTAGCGGGGGGTACAGATACGCAGTATTTT. Its translation: CASSFGLAGGTDTQYF.

V usage is TRBV12-5 and J usage is TRBJ2-7, with 7 bases matching TRBD1. Germline lookup yields CDR1 LGHNT and CDR2 FRNRAP. The CDR3 is 14 residues long. The ends lost 3 bases at V and 6 bases at J; junction bases unmatched: 8. CDR3 loop: CASGLGQVAGEQYF. DNA for the CDR3: TGTGCTAGTGGTTTAGGACAGGTTGCGGGCGAGCAGTACTTC.

Here the CDR3 reads CASSLGLAGGTDTQYF. In DNA, the CDR3 is TGTGCCAGCAGCTTGGGCCTAGCGGGGGGAACAGATACGCAGTATTTT. The chain is built from TRBV5-6 and TRBJ2-3; 11 nucleotides match TRBD2. CDR1 and CDR2 from the germline V gene are SGHDT and YYEEEE. The CDR3 length is 16 residues. V dropped 0 bases and J dropped 3; count of bases not matched to a gene: 3.

V gene TRBV30 combines with J gene TRBJ1-1; D uncertain. The V gene's germline CDR1 is GTSNPN and CDR2 SVGIG (reference sequence). With 6 bases removed from V and 2 bases from J, the gap between germline ends came to 16 bases. The CDR3 is 14 amino acids. The CDR3 nucleotides read TGTGCCTGTCAGGCACAGATCCTTAACACTGAAGCTTTCTTT. Encoded protein: CACQAQILNTEAFF.

This sequence joins TRBV25-1 and TRBJ1-3; no clear D gene. Germline CDR1 MGHDK, CDR2 SYGVNS. Trimming left V 3 bases short and J 0 bases short, with 6 bases between. The CDR3 is made up of 14 amino acids. CDR3 amino acids: CASSDINSGNTIYF. Written as DNA, the CDR3 is TGTGCCAGCAGTGATATAAACTCTGGAAACACCATATATTTT. Together with reference TRBV25-1 and TRBJ1-3, the CDR3 gives the full variable domain: EADIYQTPRYLVIGTGKKITLECSQTMGHDKMYWYQQDPGMELHLIHYSYGVNSTEKGDLSSESTVSRIRTEHFPLTLESARPSHTSQYLCASSDINSGNTIYFGEGSWLTVV.

The genes are TRBV5-1 and TRBJ1-4; possibly TRBD1 for D (6 bases). Trimming took 0 bases from V and 5 from J, leaving 8 bases between them. Germline values: CDR1 SGHRS, CDR2 YFSETQ. The CDR3 runs to 14 residues. CDR3 nucleotides: TGCGCCAGCAGCTTGGCCAGGGGAAATGAAAAACTGTTTTTT. Its protein product is CASSLARGNEKLFF.

The rearrangement uses TRBV5-4 and TRBJ1-2; no reliable D call. V was clipped by 4 bases and J by 5 bases, with 12 bases between them. The germline gives CDR1 SGHNT, CDR2 YYREEE (reference sequence). The CDR3 length is 13 residues. CDR3 loop: CASSGREGYGYTF. DNA of the CDR3: TGTGCCAGCAGCGGGAGGGAAGGATATGGCTACACCTTC.

This chain joins TRBV7-8 and TRBJ2-5; maybe TRBD1 (5 bases). CDR1 and CDR2 (germline): SGHVS, FQNEAQ. This CDR3 has 16 amino acids. V lost 0 bases and J lost 5, with 16 bases in between. The CDR3 here is CASSLARQGPRETQYF. The CDR3 nucleotides read TGTGCCAGCAGCTTAGCGCGGCAGGGCCCGCGGGAGACCCAGTACTTC.

V and J are TRBV7-6 and TRBJ2-2, with D unresolved. Germline V gene lookup returns CDR1 SGHVS and CDR2 FNYEAQ. Trimming cost V 1 base and J 0 bases, with 12 bases left between them. The CDR3 loop spans 17 amino acids. The CDR3 nucleotides are TGTGCCAGCAGCTTAGGGGCAGGTCAAGCGAACACCGGGGAGCTGTTTTTT. Translation: CASSLGAGQANTGELFF.